This TCR beta chain is drawn from a study of metastatic and nonmetastatic thyroid tumors. Overall study context: Malignant thyroid and benign thyroid patients provided blood and tumor or nodule tissue whose repertoires were compared.

In the authors' methods: The study built a papillary thyroid cancer distant-metastasis classifier from CDR3 differences across clinicopathological groups. With MiXCR, TCRdb called clones anew from the PCR reads. These V and J calls rely on TCRdb rather than the paper's analysis. The data contain over 50,000 clones, roughly 29% of them singletons. Germline V gene sequence: CDR1 MGHRA, CDR2 YSYEKL. The CDR3 is 16 amino acids. V gave up 1 base and J gave up 6 bases; unmatched junction bases: 10. As regards this clone: Its specificity is not known.

Each patient went into thyroid surgery without having received any treatment. Findings and limits, study-wide: Benign nodules reportedly had significantly lower TCR beta diversity than malignant thyroid tumors in blood and tumor.

The sample was blood. This TCR was sampled from a female donor with papillary thyroid cancer or a benign thyroid nodule (not recorded which). Some clones in this sample may be carry-over from other donors' samples. The rearrangement links TRBV4-1 to TRBJ2-7, with 9 positions matching TRBD1. CDR3 bases: TGCGCCAGCAGCCAAGGTTGGACAGGGGTGTTTTTCGAGCAGTACTTC. Translation: CASSQGWTGVFFEQYF.